This entry lists 26 T cell receptor beta chains sequenced from one sample in a study of T cell repertoires in cytomegalovirus infection. One entry per CDR3 protein, called by TCRdb with MiXCR from the reads. The sample lists about 180,000 distinct CDR3 sequences; about a sixth were seen once. The sequenced sample was CD8+ T cells from PBMCs. The source is a human donor in good health (CMV status not recorded). Some clones in this sample may be carry-over from other donors' samples.

The chain carries TRBV4-2 and TRBJ2-7; TRBD1 agrees at 9 bases. Germline CDR1 is LGHNA and CDR2 is YNFKEQ. V dropped 1 base and J dropped 0; count of bases not matched to a gene: 4. This CDR3 has 16 amino acids. In DNA form, the CDR3 reads TGTGCCAGCAGCCAAGGGGGACAGGGAAACTCCTACGAGCAGTACTTC. Translation: CASSQGGQGNSYEQYF.

In its sample, this clonotype was seen many times. The chain employs TRBV30 and TRBJ1-6, with 7 bases lining up with TRBD1. The germline V gene has CDR1 GTSNPN and CDR2 SVGIG (reference sequence). The CDR3 is 16 residues long. The V gene end was trimmed by 3 bases and the J gene end by 8 bases; junction bases not matched to a gene: 13. The CDR3 sequence is CAWRFRTGGTDSPLHF. Written as DNA, the CDR3 is TGTGCCTGGAGATTCCGGACAGGAGGGACAGATTCACCCCTCCACTTT.

This clonotype was counted only a few times. The chain joins TRBV14 to TRBJ1-1; D might be TRBD1 (6 bases). The germline CDR1 and CDR2 sequences are SGHDN and FVKESK. Trimming pared 4 bases from V and 7 bases from J, leaving 19 bases between. CDR3 size: 15 residues. This CDR3 is CASSRGGGGLDEAFF. The CDR3 DNA reads TGTGCCAGCAGCCGAGGAGGGGGAGGTTTGGATGAAGCTTTCTTT.

This clonotype was counted many times. This chain joins TRBV7-2 and TRBJ2-3; TRBD2 matches at 10 bases. There are 15 residues in the CDR3. Germline CDR1 reads SGHTA; CDR2 reads FQGNSA. Germline trimming cut 2 bases from V and 6 bases from J; bases unmatched to any gene: 5. DNA for the CDR3: TGTGCCAGCAGCTTAAGCGGGGGGGTGGGGGATACGCAGTATTTT. Translation gives CASSLSGGVGDTQYF.

The chain links TRBV7-9 to TRBJ2-1, with 7 bases lining up with TRBD2. The CDR3 totals 15 residues. V shed 5 bases and J 9 bases; nucleotides not matched to a gene: 13. Germline lookup yields CDR1 SEHNR and CDR2 FQNEAQ (reference sequence). The CDR3 DNA is TGTGCCAGCAGCCAAGATAAAGCGGGGCTCGGTGAGCAGTTCTTC. This translates into CASSQDKAGLGEQFF. Full variable domain (rest looked up from reference TRBV7-9 and TRBJ2-1): DTGVSQNPRHKITKRGQNVTFRCDPISEHNRLYWYRQTLGQGPEFLTYFQNEAQLEKSRLLSDRFSAERPKGSFSTLEIQRTEQGDSAMYLCASSQDKAGLGEQFFGPGTRLTVL.

The chain joins TRBV4-2 to TRBJ1-5; tentatively, D is TRBD1 (5 bases). V was shortened by 0 bases and J by 7 bases, with 10 bases between the two germline ends. The germline gives CDR1 LGHNA, CDR2 YNFKEQ. This CDR3 comprises 14 residues. The CDR3: CASSQDRQGQPQHF. The CDR3 nucleotides are TGTGCCAGCAGCCAAGACAGGCAGGGCCAGCCCCAGCATTTT.

This clonotype was found a few times. The CDR3 loop reads CASSQDEEAFF. The CDR3 region has the DNA TGCGCCAGCAGCCAAGACGAAGAGGCTTTCTTT. This chain connects TRBV4-1 to TRBJ1-1; D is ambiguous. Germline V CDR1 and CDR2: MGHRA, YSYEKL. The CDR3 has 11 amino acids. V lost 0 bases to trimming and J lost 11 bases, with 7 bases between them.

The CDR3 here is CASSLYSGGALDEQFF. The CDR3 DNA sequence: TGTGCCAGCAGCCTATATAGCGGGGGGGCCTTGGATGAGCAGTTCTTC. The chain recombines TRBV14 with TRBJ2-1; 11 bases align to TRBD2. The length of the CDR3 is 16 residues. Germline lookup yields CDR1 SGHDN and CDR2 FVKESK. Trimming cost V 4 bases and J 8 bases; bases outside gene matches: 10.

This clonotype has only a few counts. The V call is TRBV29-1, the J call TRBJ2-1; 7 bases map to TRBD1. This CDR3 has 14 residues. V shed 4 bases and J 4 bases; nucleotides not matched to a gene: 7. The germline V gene has CDR1 SQVTM and CDR2 ANQGSEA. The CDR3 DNA reads as TGCAGCGTTGCGCGACAGGGCCGTTACAATGAGCAGTTCTTC. Translated: CSVARQGRYNEQFF.

This rearrangement joins TRBV6-2 or TRBV6-3 to TRBJ2-2; D is possibly TRBD1 or TRBD2 (5 bases each). The CDR3 extends over 16 amino acids. Deletions cut 5 bases from V and 4 bases from J, with 17 bases between. Germline-derived CDR1 and CDR2 are MNHEY and SVGEGT. This chain's CDR3 is CASSAGPEGPTGELFF. The CDR3 region has the DNA TGTGCCAGCAGTGCCGGACCCGAGGGGCCCACCGGGGAGCTGTTTTTT.

J is TRBJ1-5 and V is TRBV19; a possible D gene is TRBD1 (6 bases). Looked up from germline, CDR1 is LNHDA and CDR2 is SQIVND (reference sequence). The CDR3 spans 16 residues. The V end lost 5 bases, the J end lost 2 bases, and 16 bases lay between the germline ends. CDR3 sequence: CASSQPGHGGNQPQHF. The CDR3 region has the DNA TGTGCCAGTAGTCAACCGGGACACGGGGGCAATCAGCCCCAGCATTTT.

The rearrangement joins TRBV7-6 to TRBJ1-6; possible D gene TRBD1, 6 bases. The germline V gene encodes CDR1 SGHVS and CDR2 FNYEAQ. Trimming left V 1 base short and J 8 bases short, with 12 bases between. The CDR3 runs to 15 residues. CDR3 in DNA: TGTGCCAGCAGCTTAGGGGGGGGGCCGGATTCACCCCTCCACTTT. Its translation is CASSLGGGPDSPLHF.

This clonotype was detected only a few times. CDR3 nucleotide sequence: TGTGCCAGCAGCCCTACCCGAGGGGGCTCCTATAATTCACCCCTCCACTTT. Amino acids: CASSPTRGGSYNSPLHF. This rearrangement joins TRBV7-6 to TRBJ1-6; maybe TRBD1 (6 bases). Trimming left V 5 bases short and J 0 bases short, with 14 bases between. The CDR3 spans 17 residues. Germline values: CDR1 SGHVS, CDR2 FNYEAQ.

This clonotype was counted many times. The V call is TRBV7-2, the J call TRBJ1-1; 9 bases line up with TRBD1. Germline V gives CDR1 SGHTA, CDR2 FQGNSA. The V segment lost 5 bases and the J segment 1 base; nucleotides outside the gene matches: 5. This CDR3 contains 15 residues. The CDR3 DNA reads TGTGCCAGCAGCCGAAACAGGGGGCAGAACACTGAAGCTTTCTTT. This codes for CASSRNRGQNTEAFF. Supplemented by reference TRBV7-2 and TRBJ1-1, the full variable domain reads GAGVSQSPSNKVTEKGKDVELRCDPISGHTALYWYRQSLGQGLEFLIYFQGNSAPDKSGLPSDRFSAERTGGSVSTLTIQRTQQEDSAVYLCASSRNRGQNTEAFFGQGTRLTVV.

This chain joins TRBV28 and TRBJ1-4, with TRBD1 matching over 7 bases. V was clipped by 6 bases and J by 0 bases; unmatched bases: 10. The CDR3 sequence is 17 residues long. CDR1 and CDR2 from the germline V gene are MDHEN and SYDVKM. The CDR3 region is CASSLGTAFATNEKLFF. The CDR3 DNA reads as TGTGCCAGCAGCCTCGGGACAGCGTTTGCAACTAATGAAAAACTGTTTTTT.

The table lists this clonotype with a few counts. The V and J genes are TRBV15 and TRBJ2-3, with TRBD1 as a possible D gene (6 bases). Trimming stripped 1 base from V and 1 base from J, with 18 bases between. The V gene's germline CDR1 is LNHNV and CDR2 YYDKDF (reference sequence). This CDR3 has 18 residues. The DNA of the CDR3 is TGTGCCACCAGCAGAGTACGTGCCTCAGGGGAAGGCACAGATACGCAGTATTTT. Its protein product is CATSRVRASGEGTDTQYF.

This clonotype was seen more than once but under ten times. V is TRBV4-3 and J is TRBJ1-4, with D possibly being TRBD1 (5 bases). Per the germline V gene, CDR1 is LGHNA and CDR2 is YSLEER. V gave up 7 bases and J gave up 8 bases, with 20 bases separating them. The CDR3 covers 15 residues. The CDR3 loop reads CASTPGTGRREKLFF. In DNA form, the CDR3 reads TGCGCCAGCACGCCCGGGACGGGAAGAAGAGAAAAACTGTTTTTT.

V gene TRBV7-4 combines with J gene TRBJ2-5; D call uncertain. Germline loops: CDR1 SGHVT, CDR2 SQSDAQ. V was trimmed by 8 bases and J by 5 bases, leaving 15 bases between them. CDR3 length: 13 amino acids. Here the CDR3 reads CASRDRLRETQYF. The CDR3 DNA reads as TGTGCCAGCCGCGACCGGCTGAGGGAGACCCAGTACTTC.

The chain couples TRBV7-9 to TRBJ1-2; 7 nucleotides align to TRBD1. The CDR3 covers 14 residues. V was pared by 2 bases and J by 5 bases, with 5 bases of the junction left unmatched. Per germline, CDR1 SEHNR and CDR2 FQNEAQ (reference sequence). This CDR3 reads CASSLSGTAYGYTF. The CDR3, as DNA: TGTGCCAGCAGCTTATCCGGGACAGCTTATGGCTACACCTTC.

This clonotype was observed a few times. CDR3 protein: CASSEAGSSSYEQYF. The CDR3, as DNA: TGTGCCAGCAGTGAAGCGGGGTCAAGCTCCTACGAGCAGTACTTC. The genes are TRBV2 and TRBJ2-7; D is uncertain. This CDR3 spans 15 amino acids. The ends were cut back, 0 bases at V and 0 bases at J, with 9 bases in the middle. CDR1 SNHLY and CDR2 FYNNEI come from the germline V gene.

This clonotype was found a few times. This chain joins TRBV28 and TRBJ2-1; D possibly corresponds to TRBD2 (6 bases). Germline V lookup: CDR1 MDHEN, CDR2 SYDVKM. The CDR3 covers 16 residues. Trimming pared 4 bases from V and 7 bases from J, leaving 20 bases between. CDR3 nucleotide sequence: TGTGCCAGCAGTTGGACCCGCGACGGGAGAGGGAATGAGCAGTTCTTC. This gives the protein CASSWTRDGRGNEQFF.

This clonotype was counted a few times. The V and J genes are TRBV7-9 and TRBJ1-2; TRBD1 is a possible D gene (5 bases). V was clipped by 4 bases and J by 5 bases, with 17 bases between them. Per the germline V gene, CDR1 is SEHNR and CDR2 is FQNEAQ (reference sequence). This CDR3 comprises 15 residues. CDR3 sequence: CASSSGENTVYGYTF. CDR3 DNA sequence: TGTGCCAGCAGCTCGGGGGAAAACACTGTATATGGCTACACCTTC.

The CDR3 is CASSPSVGVYEQYF. Written as DNA, the CDR3 is TGTGCCAGCAGCCCCTCGGTGGGGGTCTACGAGCAGTACTTC. This rearrangement joins TRBV7-9 to TRBJ2-7; the D gene could be TRBD1 or TRBD2 (5 bases each). The CDR3 is 14 amino acids. Germline lookup yields CDR1 SEHNR and CDR2 FQNEAQ (reference sequence). Between the trimmed V and J ends, which lost 5 bases and 3 bases, there was a span of 14 bases. Full variable domain (outside the CDR3, taken from reference TRBV7-9 and TRBJ2-7): DTGVSQNPRHKITKRGQNVTFRCDPISEHNRLYWYRQTLGQGPEFLTYFQNEAQLEKSRLLSDRFSAERPKGSFSTLEIQRTEQGDSAMYLCASSPSVGVYEQYFGPGTRLTVT.

The chain carries TRBV12-3 or TRBV12-4 and TRBJ2-2, with D possibly matching TRBD2 (7 bases). There are 13 residues in the CDR3. V lost 8 bases, J lost 4 bases, and 11 bases lay in between. In DNA, the CDR3 is TGTGCCAGCTCTGGGGGGGCCACCGGGGAGCTGTTTTTT. Its protein is CASSGGATGELFF.

The chain couples TRBV6-2 or TRBV6-3 to TRBJ2-2; 10 bases are a match to TRBD2. Losses at the gene ends were 2 bases for V and 4 bases for J; bases not matched to a gene: 4. Germline V gene sequence: CDR1 MNHEY, CDR2 SVGEGT. This CDR3 comprises 16 residues. In nucleotides, the CDR3 is TGTGCCAGCAGTTACCGGCTAGCGGGGGCCACCGGGGAGCTGTTTTTT. Protein sequence: CASSYRLAGATGELFF.

This clonotype was seen at least ten times. The rearrangement joins TRBV28 to TRBJ2-7; D ambiguous. The germline V and J ends were trimmed by 6 bases and 4 bases, with 22 bases remaining between them. Germline-derived CDR1 and CDR2 are MDHEN and SYDVKM. The CDR3 has 16 amino acids. Written as DNA, the CDR3 is TGTGCCAGCAGCCCCGAGGTAAGGGCGTCCATATACGAGCAGTACTTC. This codes for CASSPEVRASIYEQYF.